This passage covers 30 T cell receptor beta chains from one sample sequenced in a study of Ad26.COV2.S vaccination and SARS-CoV-2 variants. Data came from immunoSEQ multiplex PCR; TCRdb stores just in-frame clones and leaves some out. The sample has some 300,000 clones, around four fifths seen once. As for treatment: 15 to 20 received Ad26.COV2.S at low or high dose, single or two shots; several received placebo; per-sample allocation not given. Repertoires come from day 63 after the first vaccine or placebo injection. Sequenced material: peripheral blood, taken in a trial of Ad26.COV2.S vaccine versus placebo. The receptor source for this set is a person aged 18-65 years who received the Ad26.COV2.S COVID-19 vaccine or a placebo.

The chain employs TRBV9 and TRBJ1-2, with unresolved D. The CDR3 runs 13 residues. Germline CDR1 SGDLS, CDR2 YYNGEE. Trimming removed 0 bases from V and 5 bases from J, with 8 bases in between. The CDR3 sequence is CASSVGGFYGYTF. In DNA, the CDR3 is TGTGCCAGCAGCGTAGGGGGTTTTTATGGCTACACCTTC.

The genes are TRBV5-1 and TRBJ2-5, with TRBD1 as a possible D gene (5 bases). This CDR3 contains 13 residues. CDR1 and CDR2 (germline): SGHRS, YFSETQ. The germline V and J ends were trimmed by 2 bases and 4 bases, with 9 bases remaining between them. The CDR3 DNA is TGCGCCAGCAGCTTCCTCCAGGGAGAGACCCAGTACTTC. Residues: CASSFLQGETQYF.

V gene TRBV12-5 combines with J gene TRBJ1-5; no clear D. CDR1 is LGHNT and CDR2 is FRNRAP in the germline V gene. V was trimmed by 3 bases and J by 1 base, leaving 7 bases between them. The CDR3 sequence is 14 residues long. CDR3 region: CASGFSSSNQPQHF. The CDR3, as DNA: TGTGCTAGTGGTTTCAGCAGCAGCAATCAGCCCCAGCATTTT.

The V and J genes are TRBV5-6 and TRBJ1-1, with D perhaps TRBD1 (5 bases). Trimming left V 3 bases short and J 14 bases short, with 26 bases between. The germline V gene has CDR1 SGHDT and CDR2 YYEEEE. The length of the CDR3 is 15 residues. CDR3 residues: CASSSAEVGAAVHFF. CDR3 nucleotide sequence: TGTGCCAGCAGCTCAGCGGAAGTCGGGGCGGCAGTGCACTTCTTT. The full variable domain, completed using reference TRBV5-6 and TRBJ1-1, is DAGVTQSPTHLIKTRGQQVTLRCSPKSGHDTVSWYQQALGQGPQFIFQYYEEEERQRGNFPDRFSGHQFPNYSSELNVNALLLGDSALYLCASSSAEVGAAVHFFGQGTRLTVV.

The rearrangement uses TRBV3-1 (or the pseudogene TRBV3-2) and TRBJ2-2; possibly TRBD1 for D (7 bases). The CDR3 totals 16 residues. CDR1 LGHDT and CDR2 YNNKEL come from the germline V gene (reference sequence). Trimming pared 0 bases from V and 1 base from J, leaving 9 bases between. The CDR3 region is CASSQDRGENTGELFF. The CDR3, as DNA: TGTGCCAGCAGCCAAGACAGGGGGGAGAACACCGGGGAGCTGTTTTTT.

This clone was recorded only once. This sample includes further DNA sequences coding for the same CDR3. The V call is TRBV20-1, the J call TRBJ1-1; D call uncertain. The CDR3 extends over 10 amino acids. Looked up from germline, CDR1 is DFQATT and CDR2 is SNEGSKA (reference sequence). The V end lost 5 bases, the J end lost 6 bases, and 7 bases lay between the germline ends. CDR3: CSAGRSEAFF. The CDR3 region has the DNA TGCAGTGCTGGGAGGTCTGAAGCTTTCTTT.

This chain links TRBV7-2 with TRBJ2-7, with 9 bases aligning to TRBD1. V was pared by 4 bases and J by 3 bases, with 16 bases of the junction left unmatched. This CDR3 spans 18 amino acids. Germline-derived CDR1 and CDR2 are SGHTA and FQGNSA. The CDR3 sequence is CASSSPSQGAFVDYEQYF. CDR3 bases: TGTGCCAGCAGCTCCCCTTCACAGGGGGCGTTCGTAGACTACGAGCAGTACTTC.

This chain connects TRBV6-5 to TRBJ2-4, with TRBD2 as a possible D gene (6 bases). The length of the CDR3 is 13 residues. V was cut by 11 bases and J by 2 bases, with 13 bases left in between. Per the germline V gene, CDR1 is MNHEY and CDR2 is SVGAGI. The CDR3 bases are TGTGCCGGAGCCGGGGGTTCCAAAAACATTCAGTACTTC. It encodes CAGAGGSKNIQYF.

This sequence joins TRBV5-4 and TRBJ2-7, with D possibly TRBD2 on 6 matching bases. Trimming pared 3 bases from V and 7 bases from J, leaving 23 bases between. Per germline, CDR1 SGHNT and CDR2 YYREEE (reference sequence). This CDR3 region has 16 residues. As DNA, the CDR3 is TGTGCCAGCAGCTACCCGGGACTGAGTAGCGTTCGGGAGCAGTACTTC. Translating gives CASSYPGLSSVREQYF.

The chain is built from TRBV5-6 and TRBJ2-1, with 10 bases lining up with TRBD2. Germline V lookup: CDR1 SGHDT, CDR2 YYEEEE. V was clipped by 4 bases and J by 7 bases; unmatched bases: 11. CDR3 length: 16 residues. The CDR3 DNA reads as TGTGCCAGCAGCCGACGAAGCGGGGGGGCGAGGAATGAGCAGTTCTTC. This codes for CASSRRSGGARNEQFF. Full variable domain (remainder filled in from reference TRBV5-6 and TRBJ2-1): DAGVTQSPTHLIKTRGQQVTLRCSPKSGHDTVSWYQQALGQGPQFIFQYYEEEERQRGNFPDRFSGHQFPNYSSELNVNALLLGDSALYLCASSRRSGGARNEQFFGPGTRLTVL.

The chain couples TRBV27 to TRBJ1-2; D unclear. The CDR3 loop spans 14 amino acids. Germline values: CDR1 MNHEY, CDR2 SMNVEV (reference sequence). The V end lost 9 bases, the J end lost 1 base, and 15 bases lay between the germline ends. CDR3 coding DNA: TGTGCCAGTGGGATGGCGGGATTTAACTATGGCTACACCTTC. It translates to CASGMAGFNYGYTF.

The V call is TRBV24-1, the J call TRBJ2-7; maybe TRBD2 (5 bases). Germline CDR1 KGHDR, CDR2 SFDVKD. The CDR3 is 12 amino acids. Trimming took 6 bases from V and 6 from J, leaving 11 bases between them. The DNA of the CDR3 is TGTGCCACCAGTCAAGGAGGCGCCGAGCAGTACTTC. It is translated as CATSQGGAEQYF.

This chain uses TRBV29-1 with TRBJ1-1; 7 bases align to TRBD1. V shed 1 base and J 8 bases; nucleotides not matched to a gene: 7. This CDR3 has 13 amino acids. Looked up from germline, CDR1 is SQVTM and CDR2 is ANQGSEA. The CDR3 loop reads CSVEGGRGEEAFF. CDR3 DNA sequence: TGCAGCGTTGAAGGGGGCAGGGGGGAAGAAGCTTTCTTT.

The chain carries TRBV4-2 and TRBJ1-4; the D is unclear. Germline V lookup: CDR1 LGHNA, CDR2 YNFKEQ. The V and J ends lost 4 bases and 6 bases respectively, with 15 bases between them. CDR3 length: 15 residues. For the CDR3, the DNA is TGTGCCAGCAGCCCAGCCGGGCAATCGGATGAAAAACTGTTTTTT. Translating it yields CASSPAGQSDEKLFF.

This sequence joins TRBV2 and TRBJ1-1, with D tentatively TRBD1 (6 bases). The CDR3 contains 14 residues. V lost 4 bases to trimming and J lost 0 bases, with 9 bases between them. Germline loops: CDR1 SNHLY, CDR2 FYNNEI. The CDR3 DNA follows: TGTGCCAGCAGTGCGGGGGCCATGAACACTGAAGCTTTCTTT. This gives the protein CASSAGAMNTEAFF. The full variable domain, completed using reference TRBV2 and TRBJ1-1, is EPEVTQTPSHQVTQMGQEVILRCVPISNHLYFYWYRQILGQKVEFLVSFYNNEISEKSEIFDDQFSVERPDGSNFTLKIRSTKLEDSAMYFCASSAGAMNTEAFFGQGTRLTVV.

The rearrangement joins TRBV2 to TRBJ2-5; 11 bases align to TRBD2. V lost 5 bases, J lost 2 bases, and 4 bases stayed unmatched. CDR3 size: 15 residues. Germline V CDR1 and CDR2: SNHLY, FYNNEI. Here the CDR3 reads CASSPRLAGQETQYF. The CDR3 DNA sequence: TGTGCCAGCAGTCCTAGACTAGCGGGGCAAGAGACCCAGTACTTC.

This clone was seen only a few times. The chain employs TRBV2 and TRBJ2-7, with TRBD1 matching 9 bases. J lost 2 bases, V lost 7 bases, and 6 bases had no gene match. Germline CDR1 SNHLY, CDR2 FYNNEI. The CDR3 has 14 residues. CDR3 loop: CASTGQGGTYEQYF. The CDR3 nucleotides are TGTGCCAGCACGGGACAGGGAGGAACCTACGAGCAGTACTTC.

This clone showed up just a few times. The chain couples TRBV28 to TRBJ2-5; D is unresolved. This CDR3 has 15 amino acids. CDR1 and CDR2 from the germline V gene are MDHEN and SYDVKM. V lost 5 bases, J lost 2 bases, and 15 bases lay in between. CDR3 in DNA: TGTGCCAGCAGTACTTCTCTTGCCAATCAAGAGACCCAGTACTTC. It is translated as CASSTSLANQETQYF.

This sequence joins TRBV18 and TRBJ1-4; a weak D match, TRBD1 (5 bases). The V gene's germline CDR1 is KGHSH and CDR2 LQKENI. The CDR3 spans 15 residues. Trimming left V 3 bases short and J 3 bases short, with 11 bases between. The CDR3 loop is CASSPDRLSNEKLFF. The CDR3 DNA reads as TGTGCCAGCTCACCTGACAGATTATCTAATGAAAAACTGTTTTTT.

The rearrangement links TRBV7-6 to TRBJ1-5; D gene ambiguous. The germline V gene encodes CDR1 SGHVS and CDR2 FNYEAQ. The CDR3 totals 18 residues. With 0 bases removed from V and 2 bases from J, the gap between germline ends came to 17 bases. The CDR3 loop is CASSLAPVGSTGNQPQHF. The CDR3 DNA reads TGTGCCAGCAGCTTAGCGCCAGTCGGCAGTACAGGCAATCAGCCCCAGCATTTT.

This chain links TRBV12-3 or TRBV12-4 with TRBJ2-5; maybe TRBD2 (6 bases). V lost 10 bases and J lost 2, with 14 bases in between. The CDR3 contains 13 residues. CDR3: CATTAGIQETQYF. The CDR3, as DNA: TGTGCCACCACGGCGGGGATACAAGAGACCCAGTACTTC.

This chain uses TRBV5-1 with TRBJ1-1, with D perhaps TRBD1 (6 bases). There are 16 residues in the CDR3. Germline V gives CDR1 SGHRS, CDR2 YFSETQ. The V gene lost 4 bases and the J gene lost 6 bases, with 22 bases spanning the gap. The CDR3 spells CASSPNPGGSGAEAFF. The CDR3 DNA reads as TGCGCCAGCAGCCCAAACCCGGGGGGGTCAGGGGCTGAAGCTTTCTTT.

The chain couples TRBV11-2 to TRBJ2-7; D gene uncertain. Germline lookup yields CDR1 SGHAT and CDR2 FQNNGV. This CDR3 has 12 amino acids. V was trimmed by 5 bases and J by 3 bases, leaving 8 bases between them. CDR3 bases: TGTGCCAGCAGCCTACACGGCTACGAGCAGTACTTC. Amino acid sequence: CASSLHGYEQYF.

This chain uses TRBV9 with TRBJ1-2; weak D call: TRBD1 (6 bases). Between the trimmed V and J ends, which lost 3 bases and 0 bases, there was a span of 15 bases. CDR3 size: 16 residues. In germline, CDR1 is SGDLS, CDR2 YYNGEE. CDR3 loop: CASSGGGAIPNYGYTF. The CDR3 DNA reads TGTGCCAGCAGCGGAGGGGGGGCAATACCTAACTATGGCTACACCTTC.

V usage is TRBV2 and J usage is TRBJ2-2; D not certain. Germline V gives CDR1 SNHLY, CDR2 FYNNEI. Deletions cut 6 bases from V and 5 bases from J, with 4 bases between. The CDR3 runs to 11 residues. The CDR3 DNA sequence: TGTGCCAGCAGGAAGACCGGGGAGCTGTTTTTT. This translates into CASRKTGELFF.

This chain links TRBV11-2 with TRBJ2-7; D not certain. Looked up from germline, CDR1 is SGHAT and CDR2 is FQNNGV. Trimming cost V 5 bases and J 2 bases, with 13 bases left between them. This CDR3 is built from 14 residues. The CDR3 sequence: CASSSLGQTYEQYF. CDR3 nucleotides: TGTGCCAGCAGCAGTCTAGGGCAGACCTACGAGCAGTACTTC. Complete variable domain (other parts from reference TRBV11-2 and TRBJ2-7): EAGVAQSPRYKIIEKRQSVAFWCNPISGHATLYWYQQILGQGPKLLIQFQNNGVVDDSQLPKDRFSAERLKGVDSTLKIQPAKLEDSAVYLCASSSLGQTYEQYFGPGTRLTVT.

The rearrangement links TRBV9 to TRBJ2-1; D might be TRBD1 (5 bases). V was shortened by 4 bases and J by 5 bases, with 13 bases between the two germline ends. CDR3 length: 14 amino acids. Germline V lookup: CDR1 SGDLS, CDR2 YYNGEE. The CDR3: CASSPRGRDNEQFF. The CDR3 DNA follows: TGTGCCAGCAGCCCGCGCGGCAGGGACAATGAGCAGTTCTTC.

This clone has a handful of counts. The chain joins TRBV28 to TRBJ1-1, with a weak D call TRBD1 (5 bases). CDR1 MDHEN and CDR2 SYDVKM come from the germline V gene. With 5 bases removed from V and 2 bases from J, the gap between germline ends came to 9 bases. CDR3 length: 13 amino acids. This CDR3 is CASSQWDNTEAFF. The DNA for the CDR3 is TGTGCCAGCAGTCAATGGGACAACACTGAAGCTTTCTTT.

The genes are TRBV28 and TRBJ1-6; D is perhaps TRBD1 (5 bases). Per germline, CDR1 MDHEN and CDR2 SYDVKM. The length of the CDR3 is 15 residues. V lost 8 bases, J lost 4 bases, and 15 bases lay in between. The CDR3 sequence is CASVPPRGYNSPLHF. The CDR3 DNA sequence: TGTGCCAGCGTTCCCCCGAGGGGATATAATTCACCCCTCCACTTT.

The CDR3 is CASSDKTGARETQYF. Here the CDR3 DNA reads TGTGCCAGCAGTGATAAGACAGGGGCTAGGGAGACCCAGTACTTC. The rearrangement links TRBV2 to TRBJ2-5; 8 bases map to TRBD1. The CDR3 extends over 15 amino acids. V lost 3 bases to trimming and J lost 5 bases; unmatched junction nucleotides: 8. Germline-derived CDR1 and CDR2 are SNHLY and FYNNEI.